The 24 T cell receptor beta chains presented below share a single source sample, sequenced in a study of sequential checkpoint blockade in melanoma. Sequencing was performed with immunoSEQ multiplex PCR; in TCRdb, only in-frame clones are kept and a portion is missing. The table shows fewer than 20,000 clones, with about four fifths occurring only once. Stated treatment: randomized to nivolumab then ipilimumab (arm A) or the reverse (arm B). Here the sequenced sample was CD8+ T cells sorted from blood (inferred from file names), taken from a patient given nivolumab and ipilimumab in sequence. The receptors come from a human donor with melanoma.

This chain links TRBV4-1 with TRBJ1-2, with unresolved D. Germline V gene data show CDR1 as MGHRA and CDR2 as YSYEKL. V was trimmed by 4 bases and J by 4 bases, leaving 10 bases between them. This CDR3 spans 13 amino acids. CDR3 in amino acids: CASSLHEGYGYTF. In DNA form, the CDR3 reads TGCGCCAGCAGCCTTCACGAGGGCTATGGCTACACCTTC.

The chain employs TRBV27 and TRBJ2-1; unclear D gene. The CDR3 is 13 amino acids. CDR1 and CDR2 from the germline V gene are MNHEY and SMNVEV (reference sequence). Trimming removed 8 bases from V and 0 bases from J, with 8 bases in between. Here the CDR3 DNA reads TGTGCCAGCGGGCTATACTCCTACAATGAGCAGTTCTTC. Its protein product is CASGLYSYNEQFF.

The chain is built from TRBV18 and TRBJ2-7; possible D gene TRBD1, 6 bases. Germline CDR1 KGHSH, CDR2 LQKENI. The CDR3 sequence is 15 residues long. V lost 3 bases and J 1 base, leaving 13 bases between the germline ends. In DNA, the CDR3 is TGTGCCAGCTCACCCGGCACAGGGCCATCCTACGAGCAGTACTTC. Protein sequence: CASSPGTGPSYEQYF. Using reference TRBV18 and TRBJ2-7 for the parts outside the CDR3, the full variable domain is NAGVMQNPRHLVRRRGQEARLRCSPMKGHSHVYWYRQLPEEGLKFMVYLQKENIIDESGMPKERFSAEFPKEGPSILRIQQVVRGDSAAYFCASSPGTGPSYEQYFGPGTRLTVT.

In its sample, this clone was seen a few times. The chain links TRBV7-9 to TRBJ2-7; tentatively, D is TRBD1 (6 bases). Trimming pared 5 bases from V and 2 bases from J, leaving 13 bases between. The germline V gene encodes CDR1 SEHNR and CDR2 FQNEAQ (reference sequence). There are 14 residues in the CDR3. CDR3 residues: CASSAGTTPYEQYF. CDR3 sequence (DNA): TGTGCCAGCAGCGCCGGGACAACTCCCTACGAGCAGTACTTC. The full variable domain, completed using reference TRBV7-9 and TRBJ2-7, is DTGVSQNPRHKITKRGQNVTFRCDPISEHNRLYWYRQTLGQGPEFLTYFQNEAQLEKSRLLSDRFSAERPKGSFSTLEIQRTEQGDSAMYLCASSAGTTPYEQYFGPGTRLTVT.

The gene calls are TRBV11-2 and TRBJ2-7, with no clear D. CDR1 and CDR2 (germline): SGHAT, FQNNGV. V was pared by 3 bases and J by 1 base, with 7 bases between. The CDR3 consists of 13 residues. The CDR3 region is CASSFHTSYEQYF. Here the CDR3 DNA reads TGTGCCAGCAGCTTCCACACGTCCTACGAGCAGTACTTC.

This chain's CDR3 is CASSDSVLSTGELFF. CDR3 DNA: TGTGCCAGCAGTGACTCGGTACTCTCCACCGGGGAGCTGTTTTTT. The rearrangement uses TRBV6-4 and TRBJ2-2; D unresolved. Germline values: CDR1 MRHNA, CDR2 SNTAGT. The CDR3 spans 15 residues. Trimming shortened V by 0 bases and J by 4 bases, and 9 bases separated the two germline ends.

V is TRBV4-2 and J is TRBJ2-1; 10 bases match TRBD2. The J segment lost 2 bases and the V segment lost 0 bases, leaving 1 base of the junction unmatched. Looked up from germline, CDR1 is LGHNA and CDR2 is YNFKEQ. This CDR3 comprises 16 residues. Here the CDR3 DNA reads TGTGCCAGCAGCCAAGATGGGACTAGCGCCTACAATGAGCAGTTCTTC. Amino acid sequence: CASSQDGTSAYNEQFF.

This sequence joins TRBV11-3 and TRBJ2-2, with 8 bases fitting TRBD2. The V segment lost 4 bases and the J segment 0 bases; nucleotides outside the gene matches: 7. This CDR3 is 17 amino acids long. Germline CDR1 and CDR2: SGHNT and YENEEA. The CDR3 DNA follows: TGTGCCAGCAGCTCCCACGGGGGGGCCGCGAACACCGGGGAGCTGTTTTTT. The encoded protein is CASSSHGGAANTGELFF.

The rearrangement uses TRBV19 and TRBJ1-1; 10 nucleotides agree with TRBD1. Looked up from germline, CDR1 is LNHDA and CDR2 is SQIVND (reference sequence). Trimming removed 7 bases from V and 3 bases from J; junction bases left unmatched: 5. The CDR3 has 14 amino acids. The DNA for the CDR3 is TGTGCCAGTACACGGACAGGGGGGTACACTGAAGCTTTCTTT. As protein: CASTRTGGYTEAFF.

The V and J genes are TRBV19 and TRBJ1-2; TRBD1 might be the D (6 bases). The V end was cut by 5 bases, the J end by 5 bases, with 15 bases between. Per the germline V gene, CDR1 is LNHDA and CDR2 is SQIVND (reference sequence). This CDR3 has 14 amino acids. In nucleotides, the CDR3 is TGTGCCAGTAGTCCCTGGACAGTCGAGTATGGCTACACCTTC. Protein sequence: CASSPWTVEYGYTF. The variable domain in full, with the rest retrieved from reference TRBV19 and TRBJ1-2, is DGGITQSPKYLFRKEGQNVTLSCEQNLNHDAMYWYRQDPGQGLRLIYYSQIVNDFQKGDIAEGYSVSREKKESFPLTVTSAQKNPTAFYLCASSPWTVEYGYTFGSGTRLTVV.

The chain recombines TRBV27 with TRBJ2-7, with 7 bases fitting TRBD1. The CDR3 covers 12 residues. The germline gives CDR1 MNHEY, CDR2 SMNVEV (reference sequence). V lost 9 bases, J lost 2 bases, and 4 bases stayed unmatched. CDR3 DNA: TGTGCCAGTGGGGACAGTGCCTACGAGCAGTACTTC. Residues: CASGDSAYEQYF.

The J gene is TRBJ2-1, the V gene TRBV7-9; 7 bases agree with TRBD2. Germline assignment: CDR1 SEHNR and CDR2 FQNEAQ (reference sequence). After removal of 3 bases from V and 8 bases from J, the junction contained 16 bases not matched to a gene. CDR3 length: 17 residues. Here the CDR3 DNA reads TGTGCCAGCAGCTTTTTGTCGCGGGAGAGAATGCGCTATGAGCAGTTCTTC. It translates to CASSFLSRERMRYEQFF.

The rearrangement links TRBV6-6 to TRBJ2-7; D not certain. V was pared by 2 bases and J by 1 base, with 9 bases between. The CDR3 loop spans 14 amino acids. The germline V gene has CDR1 MNHNY and CDR2 SVGAGI (reference sequence). CDR3 DNA sequence: TGTGCCAGCAGTTACGGCCTCAGATCCTACGAGCAGTACTTC. Translated, it gives CASSYGLRSYEQYF.

CDR3 nucleotides: TGTGCCAGCAGCCAAGGACGAGGGCCTCAAGAGACCCAGTACTTC. Protein: CASSQGRGPQETQYF. The V and J genes are TRBV14 and TRBJ2-5; TRBD2 might be the D (5 bases). The V end was cut by 1 base, the J end by 2 bases, with 11 bases between. Germline CDR1 reads SGHDN; CDR2 reads FVKESK. The CDR3 runs 15 residues.

The V call is TRBV15, the J call TRBJ1-5; D unclear. From germline, CDR1 is LNHNV and CDR2 YYDKDF (reference sequence). The CDR3 consists of 15 residues. V was shortened by 1 base and J by 0 bases, with 7 bases between the two germline ends. DNA of the CDR3: TGTGCCACCAGCAGAGGAGATTATAGCAATCAGCCCCAGCATTTT. Translated, it gives CATSRGDYSNQPQHF.

The chain has TRBV19 and TRBJ2-7, with D possibly being TRBD1 (6 bases). V was shortened by 5 bases and J by 2 bases, with 16 bases between the two germline ends. CDR3 size: 15 residues. Germline CDR1 reads LNHDA; CDR2 reads SQIVND (reference sequence). The CDR3 region is CASSEDRGVTYEQYF. The CDR3 DNA sequence: TGTGCCAGTAGTGAGGACAGAGGGGTGACCTACGAGCAGTACTTC.

The V call is TRBV5-1, the J call TRBJ2-7; tentatively, D is TRBD1 (7 bases). The germline gives CDR1 SGHRS, CDR2 YFSETQ. Trimming took off 4 bases at V and 0 bases at J, with 14 bases between the two ends. The CDR3 sequence is 15 residues long. DNA of the CDR3: TGCGCCAGCAGCGGGGGGACAGCACACTCCTACGAGCAGTACTTC. Its protein is CASSGGTAHSYEQYF.

The V and J genes are TRBV5-6 and TRBJ2-3; 10 bases are shared with TRBD2. This CDR3 spans 15 amino acids. The germline V gene encodes CDR1 SGHDT and CDR2 YYEEEE. With V trimmed by 4 bases and J by 0 bases, 2 bases remained unmatched. The CDR3 protein is CASSLAGASTDTQYF. CDR3 DNA sequence: TGTGCCAGCAGCCTAGCGGGGGCTAGCACAGATACGCAGTATTTT.

The chain links TRBV5-1 to TRBJ2-7, with TRBD1 matching over 8 bases. The J segment lost 6 bases and the V segment lost 4 bases, leaving 3 bases of the junction unmatched. This CDR3 region has 12 residues. Germline V gene sequence: CDR1 SGHRS, CDR2 YFSETQ. This CDR3 is CASSVTGVEQYF. CDR3 sequence (DNA): TGCGCCAGCAGCGTGACAGGGGTCGAGCAGTACTTC.

The chain couples TRBV6-5 to TRBJ2-7; the match to TRBD2 covers 8 bases. The CDR3 totals 15 residues. V shed 2 bases and J 6 bases; nucleotides not matched to a gene: 9. The V gene's germline CDR1 is MNHEY and CDR2 SVGAGI. The CDR3 DNA reads TGTGCCAGCAGTTACGGCGGGGGGCTTGGGGCCGAGCAGTACTTC. This translates into CASSYGGGLGAEQYF.

The V call is TRBV19, the J call TRBJ1-1, with D possibly TRBD1 on 6 matching bases. V was clipped by 8 bases and J by 2 bases, with 18 bases between them. This CDR3 comprises 15 residues. CDR1 and CDR2 (germline): LNHDA, SQIVND (reference sequence). CDR3 in amino acids: CASASGQGGNTEAFF. For the CDR3, the DNA is TGTGCCAGTGCTTCCGGCCAAGGGGGAAACACTGAAGCTTTCTTT.

V usage is TRBV9 and J usage is TRBJ2-7; D is possibly TRBD1 (5 bases). Looked up from germline, CDR1 is SGDLS and CDR2 is YYNGEE. Trimming took 1 base from V and 5 from J, leaving 16 bases between them. The CDR3 runs to 15 residues. Here the CDR3 reads CASSVTDSHTDEQYF. CDR3 bases: TGTGCCAGCAGCGTAACTGACAGTCATACTGACGAGCAGTACTTC.

This sequence joins TRBV30 and TRBJ1-1; the D is unclear. The CDR3 sequence is 11 residues long. Trimming cost V 5 bases and J 2 bases, with 6 bases left between them. Per the germline V gene, CDR1 is GTSNPN and CDR2 is SVGIG (reference sequence). The CDR3: CAWGRNTEAFF. The CDR3 nucleotides are TGTGCCTGGGGGCGAAACACTGAAGCTTTCTTT. The complete variable domain, with remaining parts taken from reference TRBV30 and TRBJ1-1, reads SQTIHQWPATLVQPVGSPLSLECTVEGTSNPNLYWYRQAAGRGLQLLFYSVGIGQISSEVPQNLSASRPQDRQFILSSKKLLLSDSGFYLCAWGRNTEAFFGQGTRLTVV.

This clone came up once. The genes are TRBV27 and TRBJ1-1, with 10 bases identical to TRBD1. V lost 3 bases to trimming and J lost 6 bases; unmatched junction nucleotides: 10. CDR3 length: 16 residues. Germline V lookup: CDR1 MNHEY, CDR2 SMNVEV (reference sequence). The CDR3 reads CASSLSGTGVFAEAFF. As DNA, the CDR3 is TGTGCCAGCAGTTTGTCGGGGACAGGGGTTTTCGCTGAAGCTTTCTTT.